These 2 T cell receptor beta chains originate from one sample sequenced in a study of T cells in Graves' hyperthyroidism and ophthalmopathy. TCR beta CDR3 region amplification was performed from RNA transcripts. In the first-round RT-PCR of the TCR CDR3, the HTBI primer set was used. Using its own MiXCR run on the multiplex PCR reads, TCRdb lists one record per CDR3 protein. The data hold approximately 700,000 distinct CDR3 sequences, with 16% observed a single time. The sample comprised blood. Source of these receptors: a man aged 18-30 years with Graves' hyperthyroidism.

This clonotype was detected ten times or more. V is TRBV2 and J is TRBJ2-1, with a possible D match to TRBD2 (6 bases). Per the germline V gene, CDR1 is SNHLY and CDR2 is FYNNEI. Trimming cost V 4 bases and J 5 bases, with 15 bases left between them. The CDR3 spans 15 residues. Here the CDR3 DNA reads TGTGCCAGCAGTGTGGAGGGAGGAGGGGACAATGAGCAGTTCTTC. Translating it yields CASSVEGGGDNEQFF. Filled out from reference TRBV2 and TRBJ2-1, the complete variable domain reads EPEVTQTPSHQVTQMGQEVILRCVPISNHLYFYWYRQILGQKVEFLVSFYNNEISEKSEIFDDQFSVERPDGSNFTLKIRSTKLEDSAMYFCASSVEGGGDNEQFFGPGTRLTVL.

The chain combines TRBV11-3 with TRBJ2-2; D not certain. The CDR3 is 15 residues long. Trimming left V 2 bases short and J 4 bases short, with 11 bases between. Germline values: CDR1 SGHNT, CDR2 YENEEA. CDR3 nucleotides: TGTGCCAGCAGCTTACCCCGTGAACCCACCGGGGAGCTGTTTTTT. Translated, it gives CASSLPREPTGELFF.